Below, one T cell receptor (beta chain) is given with its context. Its antigen remains unknown. Noted treatment: over 15 received Ad26.COV2.S at low or high dose, single or two shots; several received placebo; per-sample allocation not given. Each sample was drawn 63 days after the first injection (of vaccine or placebo). Generated by immunoSEQ multiplex PCR, the TCRdb table keeps only in-frame clones and is missing some. The table lists about 390,000 clones, about nine tenths of them singletons. The data are from a study of Ad26.COV2.S vaccination and SARS-CoV-2 variants. Whole-study results and caveats: The TCR-based breadth and depth measures might underestimate overall T cell responses. Breadth of non-spike TCRs did not differ between vaccinees and placebo recipients.

This TCR came from a person between 18 and 65 years old who received the Ad26.COV2.S COVID-19 vaccine or a placebo. The sample here was peripheral blood, taken in a trial of Ad26.COV2.S vaccine versus placebo.

The CDR3 spells CASSGRGGGTDTQYF. The CDR3 nucleotides are TGCGCCAGCAGCGGAAGGGGGGGCGGCACAGATACGCAGTATTTT. The genes are TRBV5-1 and TRBJ2-3, with D perhaps matching TRBD2 (7 bases). CDR1 and CDR2 (germline): SGHRS, YFSETQ. The V end was cut by 4 bases, the J end by 1 base, with 13 bases between. The CDR3 length is 15 residues.